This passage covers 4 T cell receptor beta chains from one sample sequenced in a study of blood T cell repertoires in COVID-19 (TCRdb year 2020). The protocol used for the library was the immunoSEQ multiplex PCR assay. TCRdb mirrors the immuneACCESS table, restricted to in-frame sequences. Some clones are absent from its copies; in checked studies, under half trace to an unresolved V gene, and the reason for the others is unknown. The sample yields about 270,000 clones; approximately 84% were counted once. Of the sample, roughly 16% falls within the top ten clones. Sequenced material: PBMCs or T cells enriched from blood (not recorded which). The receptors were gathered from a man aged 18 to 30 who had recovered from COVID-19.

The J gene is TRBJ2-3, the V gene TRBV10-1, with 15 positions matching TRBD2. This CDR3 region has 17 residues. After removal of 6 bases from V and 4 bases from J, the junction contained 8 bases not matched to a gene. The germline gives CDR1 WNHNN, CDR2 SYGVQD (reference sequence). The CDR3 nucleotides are TGCGCCAGCAGCGGACTGGGACTAGCGGGAGGTCCAGATACGCAGTATTTT. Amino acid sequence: CASSGLGLAGGPDTQYF.

CDR3 residues: CAWSVLSLSYEQYF. The CDR3 nucleotides read TGTGCCTGGAGTGTACTTAGTCTCTCCTACGAGCAGTACTTC. This rearrangement joins TRBV30 to TRBJ2-7; no reliable D call. CDR1 and CDR2 (germline): GTSNPN, SVGIG (reference sequence). The CDR3 sequence is 14 residues long. V shed 0 bases and J shed 0 bases, with 9 bases lying between them. The full variable domain, with the rest looked up from reference TRBV30 and TRBJ2-7, is SQTIHQWPATLVQPVGSPLSLECTVEGTSNPNLYWYRQAAGRGLQLLFYSVGIGQISSEVPQNLSASRPQDRQFILSSKKLLLSDSGFYLCAWSVLSLSYEQYFGPGTRLTVT.

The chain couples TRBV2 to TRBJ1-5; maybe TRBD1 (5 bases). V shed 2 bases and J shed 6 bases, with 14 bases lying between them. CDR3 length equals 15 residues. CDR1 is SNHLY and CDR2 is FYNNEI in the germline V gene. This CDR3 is CASSERPRDGQPQHF. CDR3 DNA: TGTGCCAGCAGTGAACGCCCCAGGGATGGTCAGCCCCAGCATTTT.

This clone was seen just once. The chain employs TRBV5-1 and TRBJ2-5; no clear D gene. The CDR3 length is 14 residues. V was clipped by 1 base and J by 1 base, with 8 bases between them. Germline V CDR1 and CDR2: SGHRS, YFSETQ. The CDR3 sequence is CASSLTGPQETQYF. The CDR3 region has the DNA TGCGCCAGCAGCTTGACGGGTCCCCAAGAGACCCAGTACTTC.